This TCR beta chain was captured by sequencing in a study of OX40 agonist ivuxolimab in advanced cancers. Data came from immunoSEQ multiplex PCR; TCRdb stores just in-frame clones and leaves some out. This sample yields 100,000 to 110,000 clones, of which around 89% are seen a single time; around 0.16% belongs to the top ten. Germline assignment: CDR1 SGHDT and CDR2 YYEEEE. The CDR3 totals 15 residues. The V segment lost 5 bases and the J segment 3 bases; nucleotides outside the gene matches: 10. This receptor was identified in an adult with an advanced solid tumor such as melanoma, head and neck, liver or kidney cancer. The specimen was CD4+ or CD8+ T cells sorted from blood, collected in a trial of the OX40 agonist ivuxolimab. The V gene is TRBV5-6, the J gene TRBJ1-1; TRBD1 agrees at 7 bases. CDR3 protein: CASSEAGGDHTEAFF. The CDR3, as DNA: TGTGCCAGCAGTGAAGCAGGGGGAGACCACACTGAAGCTTTCTTT.